This T cell receptor (beta chain) was documented in a study of blood T cell repertoires in COVID-19. V gave up 2 bases and J gave up 3 bases; unmatched junction bases: 1. CDR1 and CDR2 from the germline V gene are SGHVS and FNYEAQ. The CDR3 is 16 residues long. The method was immunoSEQ multiplex PCR; TCRdb's version includes in-frame clones alone and lacks a portion of them. The repertoire holds around 150,000 clones, about 86% seen once, with 3.5% to 4.5% in the top ten. This chain connects TRBV7-6 to TRBJ2-2; 12 nucleotides match TRBD2. Sequenced: peripheral blood. The origin of this receptor is a woman in her sixties or seventies with acute or convalescent COVID-19. The CDR3 here is CASSLLAGGYTGELFF. The CDR3 DNA reads as TGTGCCAGCAGCTTACTAGCGGGAGGGTACACCGGGGAGCTGTTTTTT.